These 12 T cell receptor beta chains came from one sample sequenced in a study of patients and donors after allogeneic stem cell transplantation. TCRdb itself ran the RT-PCR reads through MiXCR, one entry per CDR3 protein. The table includes some 960,000 distinct CDR3 sequences, approximately 19% detected once. The sample comprised blood, either unsorted or a sorted T cell fraction (not recorded which). Source of these receptors: a human donor who was either an allogeneic HSCT recipient or a stem cell or donor lymphocyte infusion donor (not recorded which). It is not recorded whose cells these are; they may come from a transplant donor.

This clonotype showed up just a few times. This chain uses TRBV5-6 with TRBJ2-5, with TRBD1 identical over 8 bases. Germline lookup yields CDR1 SGHDT and CDR2 YYEEEE. The junction had 7 bases not matched to a gene; V was cut back by 4 bases and J by 2 bases. The CDR3 totals 15 residues. The CDR3 nucleotides are TGTGCCAGCAGCCTAATGACAGGGGATCAAGAGACCCAGTACTTC. Its translation: CASSLMTGDQETQYF.

This sequence joins TRBV7-2 and TRBJ2-2; no definite D call. This CDR3 is built from 15 residues. V gave up 5 bases and J gave up 1 base, with 11 bases separating them. From germline, CDR1 is SGHTA and CDR2 FQGNSA. CDR3 nucleotide sequence: TGTGCCAGCAGCCTAGTACGTGAGAACACCGGGGAGCTGTTTTTT. This sequence encodes CASSLVRENTGELFF.

The chain is built from TRBV21-1 and TRBJ2-7; TRBD2 reflects the table's D call only, with no check against the DNA. TRBV21-1 is described as a pseudogene. CDR3 size: 14 residues. CDR3 residues: CASGSLARTYEQYF. The DNA of the CDR3 is TGTGCCAGCGGGTCCCTAGCGAGGACCTACGAGCAGTACTTC.

The genes are TRBV5-6 and TRBJ2-7; D is uncertain. CDR3 size: 15 residues. CDR1 and CDR2 (germline): SGHDT, YYEEEE. V dropped 3 bases and J dropped 2 bases, with 15 bases sitting between them. The CDR3 spells CASSSVALATYEQYF. For the CDR3, the DNA is TGTGCCAGCAGCTCTGTGGCACTCGCGACCTACGAGCAGTACTTC.

The chain employs TRBV12-3 or TRBV12-4 and TRBJ2-7; D might be TRBD1 (5 bases). The length of the CDR3 is 13 residues. Trimming cost V 4 bases and J 5 bases, with 12 bases left between them. The CDR3 DNA reads as TGTGCCAGCAGTTCCTTTCAGGGTGACGAGCAGTACTTC. Encoded protein: CASSSFQGDEQYF.

This rearrangement joins TRBV6-2 or TRBV6-3 to TRBJ2-5, with TRBD2 as a possible D gene (5 bases). CDR1 is MNHEY, CDR2 SVGEGT, per germline. This CDR3 is 14 amino acids long. V gave up 4 bases and J gave up 5 bases, with 14 bases separating them. Here the CDR3 reads CASSWTRSRETQYF. DNA for the CDR3: TGTGCCAGCAGTTGGACTCGGAGTAGGGAGACCCAGTACTTC.

The chain is built from TRBV27 and TRBJ2-2; no definite D call. The CDR3 loop spans 16 amino acids. V lost 3 bases and J lost 2, with 13 bases in between. The V gene's germline CDR1 is MNHEY and CDR2 SMNVEV (reference sequence). The CDR3 loop is CASSFSVLENTGELFF. The CDR3 DNA reads as TGTGCCAGCAGTTTTAGTGTTCTAGAAAACACCGGGGAGCTGTTTTTT.

The V gene is TRBV29-1, the J gene TRBJ2-7; 9 bases line up with TRBD1. There are 13 residues in the CDR3. The J segment lost 6 bases and the V segment lost 7 bases, leaving 10 bases of the junction unmatched. From germline, CDR1 is SQVTM and CDR2 ANQGSEA. The DNA for the CDR3 is TGCAGCGCCCTGGGACAGGGCGGTTTCGAGCAGTACTTC. Amino acid sequence: CSALGQGGFEQYF.

There are a few counts of this clonotype. The rearrangement joins TRBV20-1 to TRBJ1-4; TRBD1 might be the D (6 bases). The V end lost 4 bases, the J end lost 4 bases, and 10 bases lay between the germline ends. This CDR3 spans 13 amino acids. The germline V gene encodes CDR1 DFQATT and CDR2 SNEGSKA (reference sequence). CDR3 in DNA: TGCAGTGCTAACCGGGACATTAATGAAAAACTGTTTTTT. Its protein is CSANRDINEKLFF.

The chain combines TRBV9 with TRBJ2-7, with D unclear. The CDR3 contains 15 residues. The V and J ends lost 0 bases and 1 base respectively, with 11 bases between them. Germline-derived CDR1 and CDR2 are SGDLS and YYNGEE. CDR3 sequence (DNA): TGTGCCAGCAGCGTAGAGCTGGACGGATCCTACGAGCAGTACTTC. It encodes CASSVELDGSYEQYF. Complete variable domain (other parts from reference TRBV9 and TRBJ2-7): DSGVTQTPKHLITATGQRVTLRCSPRSGDLSVYWYQQSLDQGLQFLIQYYNGEERAKGNILERFSAQQFPDLHSELNLSSLELGDSALYFCASSVELDGSYEQYFGPGTRLTVT.

A few counts support this clonotype. The gene calls are TRBV7-9 and TRBJ1-1; TRBD1 matches 7 bases. The germline V gene encodes CDR1 SEHNR and CDR2 FQNEAQ (reference sequence). The CDR3 totals 13 residues. Losses at the gene ends were 8 bases for V and 6 bases for J; bases not matched to a gene: 9. DNA for the CDR3: TGTGCCAGCGAGACCCCAGGGGGATCTGAAGCTTTCTTT. Translation gives CASETPGGSEAFF.

The V gene is TRBV30, the J gene TRBJ1-2, with unresolved D. Trimming stripped 2 bases from V and 2 bases from J, with 12 bases between. This CDR3 spans 14 amino acids. Germline CDR1 is GTSNPN and CDR2 is SVGIG (reference sequence). The CDR3 DNA reads as TGTGCCTGGAGTCCCCTCAAACTCAACTATGGCTACACCTTC. It codes for CAWSPLKLNYGYTF.